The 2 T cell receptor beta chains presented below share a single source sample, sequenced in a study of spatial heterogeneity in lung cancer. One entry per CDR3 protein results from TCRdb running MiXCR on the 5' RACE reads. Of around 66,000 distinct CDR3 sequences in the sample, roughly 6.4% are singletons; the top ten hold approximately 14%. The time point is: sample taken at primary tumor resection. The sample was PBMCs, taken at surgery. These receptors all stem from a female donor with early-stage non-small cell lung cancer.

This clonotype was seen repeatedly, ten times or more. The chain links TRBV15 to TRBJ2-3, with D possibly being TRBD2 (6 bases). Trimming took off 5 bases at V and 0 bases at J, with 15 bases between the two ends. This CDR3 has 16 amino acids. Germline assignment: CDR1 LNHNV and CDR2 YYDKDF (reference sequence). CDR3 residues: CATSRGNGGSTDTQYF. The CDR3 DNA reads TGTGCCACCAGCCGAGGCAACGGGGGAAGCACAGATACGCAGTATTTT.

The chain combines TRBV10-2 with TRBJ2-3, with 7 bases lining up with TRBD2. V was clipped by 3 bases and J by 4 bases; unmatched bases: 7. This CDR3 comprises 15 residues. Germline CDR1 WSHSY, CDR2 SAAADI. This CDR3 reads CASSDLRTRSDTQYF. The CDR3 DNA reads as TGCGCCAGCAGTGATTTACGGACTAGATCAGATACGCAGTATTTT.